This T cell receptor beta chain was captured in a study of glioma-infiltrating T cells. This clonotype has only a few counts. Germline CDR1 reads SGHTA; CDR2 reads FQGNSA. The CDR3 is made up of 13 amino acids. V was clipped by 3 bases and J by 4 bases, with 7 bases between them. The iRepertoire nested amplicon-rescue multiplex PCR amplified TCR alpha and beta CDR3s from RNA. TCRdb analysed the multiplex PCR reads with MiXCR anew, one entry per CDR3 protein. There are roughly 350,000 distinct CDR3 sequences in the sample; about two fifths occur only once, and 12% lies in the top ten. The source material was glioma tissue, nonneoplastic brain tissue, or PBMCs (not recorded which). This chain uses TRBV7-2 with TRBJ2-1, with no clear D. This clonotype was obtained from a human donor with low-grade glioma or glioblastoma, undergoing nonglioma brain surgery, or in good health (not recorded which). In nucleotides, the CDR3 is TGTGCCAGCAGCTTGAATCGGTACAATGAGCAGTTCTTC. This codes for CASSLNRYNEQFF.